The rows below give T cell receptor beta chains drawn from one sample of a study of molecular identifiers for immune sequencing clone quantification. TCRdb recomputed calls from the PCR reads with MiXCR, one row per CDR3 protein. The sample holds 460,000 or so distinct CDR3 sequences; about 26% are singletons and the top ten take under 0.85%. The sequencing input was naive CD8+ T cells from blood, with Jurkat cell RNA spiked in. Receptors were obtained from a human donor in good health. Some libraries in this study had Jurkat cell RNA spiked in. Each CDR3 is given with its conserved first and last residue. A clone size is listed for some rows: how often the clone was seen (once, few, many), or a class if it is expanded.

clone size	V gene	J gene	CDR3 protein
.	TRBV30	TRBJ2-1	CAWTLDGNEQFF
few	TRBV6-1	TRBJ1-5	CASSEWGGYSNQPQHF
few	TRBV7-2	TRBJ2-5	CASSLRWGTETQYF
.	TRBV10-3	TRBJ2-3	CAIGGGGYPDTQYF
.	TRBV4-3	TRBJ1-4	CASSQQGPRTNEKLFF
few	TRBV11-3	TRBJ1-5	CASSLGSSQPQHF
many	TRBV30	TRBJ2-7	CAWSADSVGEQYF
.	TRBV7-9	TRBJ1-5	CASSQFNQPQHF
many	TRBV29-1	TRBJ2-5	CSIWAPQETQYF
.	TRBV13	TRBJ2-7	CASSLGGGQGYEQYF
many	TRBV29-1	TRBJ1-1	CSVEPGGRSNTEAFF
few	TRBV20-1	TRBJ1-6	CSASWDRGNSYNSPLHF
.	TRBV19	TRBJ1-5	CASSIGRGYQPQHF
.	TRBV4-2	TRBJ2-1	CASSQATENEQFF
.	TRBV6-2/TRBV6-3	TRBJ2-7	CASSYSLLPPYGQYF
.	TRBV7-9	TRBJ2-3	CASSSGQGNTDTQYF
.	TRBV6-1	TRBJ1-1	CARSQGPNTEAFF
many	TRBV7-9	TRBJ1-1	CASSLAGGVLNTEAFF
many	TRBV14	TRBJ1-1	CASSQGHRELNTEAFF
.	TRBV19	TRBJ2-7	CASSPGPVYEQYF
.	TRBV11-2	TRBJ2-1	CASSFIEQFF
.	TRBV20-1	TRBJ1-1	CSARVHWSYTEAFF
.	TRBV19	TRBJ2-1	CASLAGRGYDEQFF
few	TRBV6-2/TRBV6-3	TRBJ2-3	CASSYSWDTQYF
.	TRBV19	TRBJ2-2	CASSTSSGGELFF
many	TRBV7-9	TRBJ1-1	CASSPSTGEGTEAFF
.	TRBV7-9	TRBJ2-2	CGLYLALSGELFF
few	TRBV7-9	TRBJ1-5	CASSSLRDQPQHF
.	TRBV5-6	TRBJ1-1	CASSLPGQTFPGDTEAFF